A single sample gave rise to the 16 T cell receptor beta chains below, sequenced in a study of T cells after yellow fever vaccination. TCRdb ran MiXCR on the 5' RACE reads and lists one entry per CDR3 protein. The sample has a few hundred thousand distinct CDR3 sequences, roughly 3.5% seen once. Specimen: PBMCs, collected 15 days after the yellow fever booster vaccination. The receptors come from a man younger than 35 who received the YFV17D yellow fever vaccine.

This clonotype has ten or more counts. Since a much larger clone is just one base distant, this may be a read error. The DNA for the CDR3 is TGTGCCAGCAGCTTACACGAGACCCAGTACTTC. This translates into CASSLHETQYF. The rearrangement joins TRBV7-2 to TRBJ2-5; D is unclear. This CDR3 region has 11 residues. In germline, CDR1 is SGHTA, CDR2 FQGNSA. Trimming cost V 2 bases and J 5 bases, with 3 bases left between them.

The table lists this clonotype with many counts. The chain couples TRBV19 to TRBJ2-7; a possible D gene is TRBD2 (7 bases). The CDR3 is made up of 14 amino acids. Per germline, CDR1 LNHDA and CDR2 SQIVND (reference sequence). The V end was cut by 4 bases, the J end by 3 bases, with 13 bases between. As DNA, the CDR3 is TGTGCCAGTAGTAAGGGGGGGGCGTTCTACGAGCAGTACTTC. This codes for CASSKGGAFYEQYF.

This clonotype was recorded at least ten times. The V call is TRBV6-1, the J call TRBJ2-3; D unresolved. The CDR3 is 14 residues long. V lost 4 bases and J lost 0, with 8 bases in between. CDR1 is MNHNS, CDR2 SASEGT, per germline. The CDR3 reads CASSGFHSTDTQYF. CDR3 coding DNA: TGTGCCAGCAGTGGCTTTCACAGCACAGATACGCAGTATTTT.

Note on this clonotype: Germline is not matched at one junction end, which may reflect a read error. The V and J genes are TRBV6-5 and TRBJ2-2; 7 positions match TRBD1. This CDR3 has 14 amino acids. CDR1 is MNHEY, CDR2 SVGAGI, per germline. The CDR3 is CAGSPTGYTGELFF. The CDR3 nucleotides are TGTGCCGGCAGTCCGACAGGGTACACCGGGGAGCTGTTTTTT.

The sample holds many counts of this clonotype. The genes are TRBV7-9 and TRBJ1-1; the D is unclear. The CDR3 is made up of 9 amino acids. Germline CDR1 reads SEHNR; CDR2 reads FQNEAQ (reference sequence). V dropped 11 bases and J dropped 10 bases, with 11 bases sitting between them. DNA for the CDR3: TGTGCCGCTTCACAGCTAGCTTTCTTT. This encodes CAASQLAFF.

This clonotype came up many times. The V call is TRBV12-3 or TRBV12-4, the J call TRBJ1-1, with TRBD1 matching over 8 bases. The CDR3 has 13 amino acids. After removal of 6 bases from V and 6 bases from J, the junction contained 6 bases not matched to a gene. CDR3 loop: CASRGQGTSEAFF. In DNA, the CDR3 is TGTGCCAGCAGAGGACAGGGAACCTCTGAAGCTTTCTTT.

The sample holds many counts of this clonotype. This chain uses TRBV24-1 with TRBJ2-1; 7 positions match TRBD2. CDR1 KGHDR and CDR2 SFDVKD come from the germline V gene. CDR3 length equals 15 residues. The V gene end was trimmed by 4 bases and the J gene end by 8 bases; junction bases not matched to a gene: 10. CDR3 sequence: CATSDGGSSGDEQFF. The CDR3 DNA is TGTGCCACCAGTGACGGGGGGTCCTCTGGCGATGAGCAGTTCTTC.

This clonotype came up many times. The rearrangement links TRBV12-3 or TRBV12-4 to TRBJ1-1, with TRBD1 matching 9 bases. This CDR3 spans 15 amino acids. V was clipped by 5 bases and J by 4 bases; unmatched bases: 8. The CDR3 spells CASSLPGQGTTEAFF. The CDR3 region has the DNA TGTGCCAGCAGTCTCCCGGGACAGGGAACCACTGAAGCTTTCTTT.

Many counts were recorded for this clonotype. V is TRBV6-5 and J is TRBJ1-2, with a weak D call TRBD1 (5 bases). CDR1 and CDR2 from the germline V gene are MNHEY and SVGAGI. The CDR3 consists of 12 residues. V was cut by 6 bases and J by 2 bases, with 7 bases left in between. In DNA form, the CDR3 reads TGTGCCAGCAGGGGGCAGAACTATGGCTACACCTTC. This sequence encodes CASRGQNYGYTF.

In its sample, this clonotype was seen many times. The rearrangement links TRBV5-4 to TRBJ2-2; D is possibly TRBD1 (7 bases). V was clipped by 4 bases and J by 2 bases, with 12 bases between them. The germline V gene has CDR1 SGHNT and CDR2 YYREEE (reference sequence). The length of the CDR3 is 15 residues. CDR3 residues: CASSAGQPNTGELFF. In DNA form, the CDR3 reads TGTGCCAGCAGCGCGGGACAGCCCAACACCGGGGAGCTGTTTTTT.

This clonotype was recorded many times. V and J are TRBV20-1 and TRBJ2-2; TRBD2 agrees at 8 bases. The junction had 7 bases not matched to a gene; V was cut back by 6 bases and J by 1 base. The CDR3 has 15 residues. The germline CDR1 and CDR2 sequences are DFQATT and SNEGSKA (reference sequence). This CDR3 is CSARGLAGNTGELFF. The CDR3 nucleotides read TGCAGTGCCCGGGGGCTAGCGGGGAACACCGGGGAGCTGTTTTTT.

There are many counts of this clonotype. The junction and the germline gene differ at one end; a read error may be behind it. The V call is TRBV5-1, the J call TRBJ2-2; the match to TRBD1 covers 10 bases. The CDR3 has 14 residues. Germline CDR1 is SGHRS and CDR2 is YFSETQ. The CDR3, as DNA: TGCGCCAGCAGCCCGAACCCGGGACAGGGGCGATCTTCCTTT. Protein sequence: CASSPNPGQGRSSF.

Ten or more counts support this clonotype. The DNA for the CDR3 is TGTGCCAGCAGTTCCTCCCACGTCGAGCAGTACTTC. This translates into CASSSSHVEQYF. The J gene is TRBJ2-7, the V gene TRBV6-2 or TRBV6-3; D not resolved. Germline values: CDR1 MNHEY, CDR2 SVGEGT. The CDR3 is made up of 12 amino acids. Between the trimmed V and J ends, which lost 4 bases and 6 bases, there was a span of 10 bases.

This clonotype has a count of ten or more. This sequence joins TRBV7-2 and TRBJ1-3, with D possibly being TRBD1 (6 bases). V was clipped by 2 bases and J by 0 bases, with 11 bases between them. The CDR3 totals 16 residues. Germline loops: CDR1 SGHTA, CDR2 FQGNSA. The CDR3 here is CASSLQGSLSGNTIYF. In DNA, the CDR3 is TGTGCCAGCAGCTTACAGGGGTCTCTCTCTGGAAACACCATATATTTT.

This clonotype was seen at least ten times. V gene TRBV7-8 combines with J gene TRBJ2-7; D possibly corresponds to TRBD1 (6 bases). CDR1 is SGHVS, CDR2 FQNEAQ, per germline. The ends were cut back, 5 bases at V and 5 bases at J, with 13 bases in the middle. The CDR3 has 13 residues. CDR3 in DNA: TGTGCCAGCAGCGTCGACAGGTCAAACGAGCAGTACGTC. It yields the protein CASSVDRSNEQYV.

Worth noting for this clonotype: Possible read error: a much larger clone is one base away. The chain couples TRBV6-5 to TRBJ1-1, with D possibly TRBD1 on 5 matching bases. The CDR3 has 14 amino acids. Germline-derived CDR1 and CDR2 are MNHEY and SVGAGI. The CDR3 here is CASGYEGRLIEAFF. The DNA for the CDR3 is TGTGCCAGCGGTTATGAGGGGCGACTCATTGAAGCTTTCTTT.